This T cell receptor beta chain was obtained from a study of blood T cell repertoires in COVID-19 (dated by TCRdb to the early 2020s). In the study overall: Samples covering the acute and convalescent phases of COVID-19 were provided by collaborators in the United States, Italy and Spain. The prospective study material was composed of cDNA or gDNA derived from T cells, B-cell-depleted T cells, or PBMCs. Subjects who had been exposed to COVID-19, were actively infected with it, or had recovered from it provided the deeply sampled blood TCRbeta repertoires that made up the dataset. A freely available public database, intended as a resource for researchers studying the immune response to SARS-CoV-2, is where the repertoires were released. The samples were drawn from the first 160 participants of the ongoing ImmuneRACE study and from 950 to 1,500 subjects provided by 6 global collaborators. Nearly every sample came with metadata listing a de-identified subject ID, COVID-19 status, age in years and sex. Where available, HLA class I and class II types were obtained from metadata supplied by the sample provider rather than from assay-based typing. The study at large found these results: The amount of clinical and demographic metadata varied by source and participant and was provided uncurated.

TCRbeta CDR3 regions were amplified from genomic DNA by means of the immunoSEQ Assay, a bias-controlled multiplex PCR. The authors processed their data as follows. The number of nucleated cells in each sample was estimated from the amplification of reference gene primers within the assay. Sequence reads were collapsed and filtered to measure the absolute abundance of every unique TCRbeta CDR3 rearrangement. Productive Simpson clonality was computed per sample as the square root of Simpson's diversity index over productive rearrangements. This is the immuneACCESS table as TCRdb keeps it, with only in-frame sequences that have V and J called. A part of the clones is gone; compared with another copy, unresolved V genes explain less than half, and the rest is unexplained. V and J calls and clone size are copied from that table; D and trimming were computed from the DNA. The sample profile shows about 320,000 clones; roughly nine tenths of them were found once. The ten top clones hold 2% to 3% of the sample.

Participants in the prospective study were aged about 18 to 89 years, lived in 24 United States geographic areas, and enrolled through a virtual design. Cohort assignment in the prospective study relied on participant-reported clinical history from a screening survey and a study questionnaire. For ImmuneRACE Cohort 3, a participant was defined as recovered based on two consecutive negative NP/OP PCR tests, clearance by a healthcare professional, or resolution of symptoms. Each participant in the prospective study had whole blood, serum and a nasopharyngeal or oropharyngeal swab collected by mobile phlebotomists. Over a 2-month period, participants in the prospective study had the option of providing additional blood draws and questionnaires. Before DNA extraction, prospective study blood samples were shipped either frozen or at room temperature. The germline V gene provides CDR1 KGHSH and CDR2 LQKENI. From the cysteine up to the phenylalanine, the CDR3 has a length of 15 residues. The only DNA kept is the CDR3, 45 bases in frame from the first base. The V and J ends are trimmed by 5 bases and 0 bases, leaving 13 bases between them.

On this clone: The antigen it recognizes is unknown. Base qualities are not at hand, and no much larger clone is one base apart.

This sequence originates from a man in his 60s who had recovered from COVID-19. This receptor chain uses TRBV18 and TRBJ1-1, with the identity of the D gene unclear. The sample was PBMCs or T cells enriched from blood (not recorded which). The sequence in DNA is TGTGCCAGCTCAGCCCGACCGGGGATGAACACTGAAGCTTTCTTT. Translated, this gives CASSARPGMNTEAFF.